The present entry profiles one T cell receptor (beta chain) with its context. What it binds is unknown. This sample stems from a study of OX40 agonist ivuxolimab in advanced cancers. Study information: Dosing consisted of intravenous ivuxolimab at 0.01 to 10 mg/kg every 2 weeks. Eligibility admitted prior anti-PD-1, anti-PD-L1 or anti-CTLA-4 therapy; 40% to 50% had some. Among those enrolled, mean age was roughly 62 years (range roughly 20 to 79) and 70% to 85% were male. Study-level points and caveats: On average, CD8+ T cells had more expanded clones than CD4+.

Profiled with immunoSEQ multiplex PCR; TCRdb holds only in-frame clones, not every one. The sample contains about 89,000 clones, about 88% of which appear only once. This CDR3 is 12 amino acids long. V lost 5 bases and J lost 2, with 5 bases in between. The germline V gene has CDR1 MDHEN and CDR2 SYDVKM. The sequence was collected from an adult with an advanced solid tumor such as melanoma, head and neck, liver or kidney cancer. The J gene is TRBJ2-3, the V gene TRBV28; D not certain. The input for sequencing was CD4+ or CD8+ T cells sorted from blood, taken in a trial of the OX40 agonist ivuxolimab. The CDR3 is CASSRTTDTQYF. The CDR3 nucleotides are TGTGCCAGCAGTCGCACCACAGATACGCAGTATTTT.